One and the same sample provided the 20 T cell receptor beta chains below, sequenced in a study of T cell responses to AZD1222 COVID-19 vaccine. The data were produced by immunoSEQ multiplex PCR, yet TCRdb's version contains in-frame clones alone and is incomplete. Altogether roughly 150,000 clones are present, approximately 90% being singletons, with the ten largest covering under 2.5%. The starting material was peripheral blood, obtained on day 0 of AZD1222 vaccination. The receptor source for this set is an adult in good health.

This chain uses TRBV28 with TRBJ1-6, with D possibly matching TRBD1 (6 bases). Germline V gene lookup returns CDR1 MDHEN and CDR2 SYDVKM. V lost 7 bases, J lost 0 bases, and 13 bases lay in between. The CDR3 covers 16 residues. The CDR3 bases are TGTGCCAGCATCGAGGGGGGGAGCTCCTATAATTCACCCCTCCACTTT. It codes for CASIEGGSSYNSPLHF.

The chain uses TRBV6-6 and TRBJ1-2, with a possible D match to TRBD1 (6 bases). The ends were cut back, 5 bases at V and 4 bases at J, with 17 bases in the middle. The CDR3 totals 15 residues. Germline loops: CDR1 MNHNY, CDR2 SVGAGI (reference sequence). The chain's CDR3 is CASSHRDTGLYGYTF. For the CDR3, the DNA is TGTGCCAGCAGTCACCGGGACACTGGCCTCTATGGCTACACCTTC.

This clone showed up just once. The chain links TRBV19 to TRBJ2-7; 10 bases match TRBD1. CDR1 LNHDA and CDR2 SQIVND come from the germline V gene (reference sequence). The J segment lost 6 bases and the V segment lost 5 bases, leaving 10 bases of the junction unmatched. CDR3 length equals 15 residues. This chain's CDR3 is CASSASTGGLVEQYF. CDR3 sequence (DNA): TGTGCCAGTAGTGCCTCGACAGGGGGCTTGGTCGAGCAGTACTTC.

This chain connects TRBV6-2 or TRBV6-3 to TRBJ2-7; 12 positions match TRBD1. Germline trimming cut 0 bases from V and 0 bases from J; bases unmatched to any gene: 6. Germline lookup yields CDR1 MNHEY and CDR2 SVGEGT. The CDR3 length is 18 residues. The CDR3 DNA is TGTGCCAGCAGTTACTCAATTGGGACAGGGGGCGCCTCCTACGAGCAGTACTTC. As protein: CASSYSIGTGGASYEQYF.

V is TRBV7-2 and J is TRBJ2-3; D tentatively reads TRBD1 or TRBD2 (5 bases each). This CDR3 comprises 16 residues. Germline CDR1 is SGHTA and CDR2 is FQGNSA. V lost 5 bases, J lost 2 bases, and 17 bases lay in between. CDR3 sequence reads: CASSPDSGPNTDTQYF. The CDR3 coding sequence is TGTGCCAGCAGCCCTGATTCGGGACCCAACACAGATACGCAGTATTTT.

CDR3 loop: CASSQWGDSDQPQHF. The CDR3 DNA reads as TGTGCCAGCAGCCAATGGGGGGATTCAGATCAGCCCCAGCATTTT. This chain connects TRBV28 to TRBJ1-5, with a tentative D call TRBD1 (5 bases). The CDR3 is made up of 15 amino acids. Germline assignment: CDR1 MDHEN and CDR2 SYDVKM. Trimming cost V 6 bases and J 5 bases, with 17 bases left between them.

Points on this clone: At the DNA level, this CDR3 is encoded by other sequences in the same sample as well. CDR3 region: CAWRPGNTIYF. The DNA for the CDR3 is TGTGCCTGGAGGCCGGGAAACACCATATATTTT. The chain employs TRBV30 and TRBJ1-3; D gene unclear. The CDR3 is 11 amino acids. Trimming took off 3 bases at V and 4 bases at J, with 4 bases between the two ends. Germline V gives CDR1 GTSNPN, CDR2 SVGIG (reference sequence).

The J gene is TRBJ1-4, the V gene TRBV6-5; no definite D call. The germline CDR1 and CDR2 sequences are MNHEY and SVGAGI. The CDR3 contains 12 residues. V was shortened by 9 bases and J by 7 bases, with 12 bases between the two germline ends. The CDR3 nucleotides read TGTGCCAGATCCCTGGGAGGTGAAAAACTGTTTTTT. Its protein product is CARSLGGEKLFF.

The chain has TRBV27 and TRBJ2-1; 12 bases map to TRBD2. The CDR3 runs 14 residues. Germline V gives CDR1 MNHEY, CDR2 SMNVEV (reference sequence). V was pared by 5 bases and J by 8 bases, with 4 bases of the junction left unmatched. Here the CDR3 reads CASSRLAGGHEQFF. The CDR3 region has the DNA TGTGCCAGCAGTCGTCTAGCGGGAGGGCATGAGCAGTTCTTC.

V usage is TRBV2 and J usage is TRBJ1-5; 8 bases map to TRBD1. Losses at the gene ends were 5 bases for V and 6 bases for J; bases not matched to a gene: 3. This CDR3 has 13 residues. Germline lookup yields CDR1 SNHLY and CDR2 FYNNEI. The CDR3 is CASSIGQGQPQHF. CDR3 nucleotides: TGTGCCAGCAGTATCGGACAGGGTCAGCCCCAGCATTTT.

This clone was counted between two and nine times. This rearrangement joins TRBV7-2 to TRBJ2-3, with TRBD2 matching 16 bases. There are 15 residues in the CDR3. The junction had 3 bases not matched to a gene; V was cut back by 7 bases and J by 5 bases. Germline-derived CDR1 and CDR2 are SGHTA and FQGNSA. The CDR3 nucleotides are TGTGCCAGCAAGGGGACTAGCGGGAGGGGAGATACGCAGTATTTT. It specifies CASKGTSGRGDTQYF.

This clone was observed once. The V gene is TRBV19, the J gene TRBJ1-5; weak D call: TRBD1 (5 bases). Germline V gene lookup returns CDR1 LNHDA and CDR2 SQIVND (reference sequence). This CDR3 is 16 amino acids long. V lost 1 base and J lost 6, with 16 bases in between. The CDR3 bases are TGTGCCAGTAGTATAGGAACTCAGGGTTTCGCTCAGCCCCAGCATTTT. Its translation: CASSIGTQGFAQPQHF.

V is TRBV4-1 and J is TRBJ1-2; possible D gene TRBD1, 5 bases. Germline V CDR1 and CDR2: MGHRA, YSYEKL. The CDR3 sequence is 14 residues long. The V end was cut by 6 bases, the J end by 11 bases, with 22 bases between. The CDR3 protein is CASSGPTGGGDYTF. CDR3 DNA: TGCGCCAGCAGTGGACCTACCGGGGGGGGAGATTACACCTTC.

This chain uses TRBV21-1 with TRBJ2-1; TRBD1 is the table's D call and was not checked against the DNA. TRBV21-1 is assigned pseudogene status. This CDR3 is built from 15 residues. The CDR3 DNA reads as TGTGCCAGCAGCAAAAGGTCGCAGGGATGGGATGAGCAGTTCTTC. Protein sequence: CASSKRSQGWDEQFF.

The rearrangement uses TRBV27 and TRBJ1-2; 10 nucleotides match TRBD1. The V and J ends lost 4 bases and 5 bases, in that order; junction bases with no gene match: 10. Germline values: CDR1 MNHEY, CDR2 SMNVEV (reference sequence). The CDR3 covers 16 residues. The CDR3 nucleotides read TGTGCCAGCAGTTCAACCGGGACAGGGGCTGTATATGGCTACACCTTC. Its protein is CASSSTGTGAVYGYTF.

The chain recombines TRBV28 with TRBJ1-6; TRBD1 matches at 11 bases. From germline, CDR1 is MDHEN and CDR2 SYDVKM. The junction had 12 bases not matched to a gene; V was cut back by 4 bases and J by 4 bases. The CDR3 loop spans 19 amino acids. CDR3 sequence: CASSSRTGGSRLYNSPLHF. The CDR3 bases are TGTGCCAGCAGTTCCCGGACAGGGGGCTCCCGACTTTATAATTCACCCCTCCACTTT.

This rearrangement joins TRBV10-3 to TRBJ1-2, with 8 bases fitting TRBD1. CDR3 length: 15 amino acids. J lost 2 bases, V lost 10 bases, and 12 bases had no gene match. Germline V gene sequence: CDR1 ENHRY, CDR2 SYGVKD. The CDR3 coding sequence is TGTGCCACCAACCCCAGGACAGGGAAAAACTATGGCTACACCTTC. It is translated as CATNPRTGKNYGYTF.

The V and J genes are TRBV27 and TRBJ2-7, with 16 nucleotides matching TRBD2. Germline CDR1 is MNHEY and CDR2 is SMNVEV (reference sequence). The CDR3 is made up of 16 amino acids. V gave up 4 bases and J gave up 2 bases; unmatched junction bases: 2. The CDR3 sequence is CASSSGTSGRAYEQYF. DNA for the CDR3: TGTGCCAGCAGTTCGGGGACTAGCGGGAGGGCCTACGAGCAGTACTTC.

V is TRBV11-3 and J is TRBJ2-7, with TRBD2 matching over 8 bases. CDR1 and CDR2 (germline): SGHNT, YENEEA. The CDR3 is 16 amino acids. After removal of 5 bases from V and 4 bases from J, the junction contained 13 bases not matched to a gene. In nucleotides, the CDR3 is TGTGCCAGCAGCCCCCGGGGTAGCGGGAATATGTACGAGCAGTACTTC. This encodes CASSPRGSGNMYEQYF. The complete variable domain, with remaining parts taken from reference TRBV11-3 and TRBJ2-7, reads EAGVVQSPRYKIIEKKQPVAFWCNPISGHNTLYWYLQNLGQGPELLIRYENEEAVDDSQLPKDRFSAERLKGVDSTLKIQPAELGDSAVYLCASSPRGSGNMYEQYFGPGTRLTVT.

The V gene is TRBV6-4, the J gene TRBJ2-3; 9 bases align to TRBD2. The length of the CDR3 is 14 residues. In germline, CDR1 is MRHNA, CDR2 SNTAGT. The V gene end was trimmed by 4 bases and the J gene end by 1 base; junction bases not matched to a gene: 0. CDR3 amino acids: CASSGTSGTDTQYF. The CDR3 region has the DNA TGTGCCAGCAGTGGGACTAGCGGCACAGATACGCAGTATTTT.